One and the same sample provided the 22 T cell receptor beta chains below, sequenced in a study of a mutant IDH1 vaccine in newly diagnosed glioma. These receptors are not linked to any known antigen. Time point reported: week 23, last vaccination. In every dose of vaccine, 300 ug of mutant IDH1 20-mer peptide was given alongside topical imiquimod. The table came from immunoSEQ multiplex PCR; TCRdb's copy has only in-frame clones and leaves some out. The sample holds about 72,000 clones, under 90% seen once. The sequencing used PBMCs, collected from a glioma patient whose treatment included an IDH1 peptide vaccine. These receptors were collected from a man younger than 30 with glioma.

The chain joins TRBV27 to TRBJ1-1; D is possibly TRBD1 (5 bases). From germline, CDR1 is MNHEY and CDR2 SMNVEV (reference sequence). The CDR3 runs to 15 residues. Trimming removed 6 bases at V and 0 bases at J, with 14 bases between. The CDR3 loop is CASRPFEGLNTEAFF. CDR3 nucleotide sequence: TGTGCCAGCAGACCCTTCGAGGGGCTGAACACTGAAGCTTTCTTT.

The chain employs TRBV7-3 and TRBJ2-3; 8 bases match TRBD2. Per germline, CDR1 SGHTA and CDR2 FQGTGA. The V segment lost 2 bases and the J segment 1 base; nucleotides outside the gene matches: 2. The CDR3 extends over 15 amino acids. The CDR3: CASSLLAGGTDTQYF. In nucleotides, the CDR3 is TGTGCCAGCAGCTTACTAGCGGGCGGCACAGATACGCAGTATTTT.

The chain uses TRBV19 and TRBJ2-2, with 8 nucleotides matching TRBD1. Germline values: CDR1 LNHDA, CDR2 SQIVND (reference sequence). Trimming took 7 bases from V and 6 from J; bases not matched to a gene: 13. The CDR3 extends over 16 amino acids. This CDR3 reads CASIPTGTGLSGELFF. CDR3 coding DNA: TGTGCCAGTATTCCCACCGGGACAGGTCTCTCCGGGGAGCTGTTTTTT.

CDR3 DNA sequence: TGTGCCAGCAGCGAGACATACCTACGAGAGACCCAGTACTTC. Protein product: CASSETYLRETQYF. The genes are TRBV6-1 and TRBJ2-5; D unclear. Trimming pared 6 bases from V and 4 bases from J, leaving 15 bases between. The length of the CDR3 is 14 residues. Looked up from germline, CDR1 is MNHNS and CDR2 is SASEGT.

This clone was seen just once. The chain is built from TRBV7-9 and TRBJ1-2; a weak D match, TRBD1 (6 bases). This CDR3 has 12 amino acids. Between the trimmed V and J ends, which lost 6 bases and 5 bases, there was a span of 10 bases. The V gene's germline CDR1 is SEHNR and CDR2 FQNEAQ (reference sequence). The CDR3 loop is CASRGTGYGYTF. In nucleotides, the CDR3 is TGTGCCAGCAGAGGTACAGGGTATGGCTACACCTTC.

The CDR3 loop reads CASSSTGLFNQPQHF. For the CDR3, the DNA is TGTGCCAGCTCATCGACAGGGTTGTTCAATCAGCCCCAGCATTTT. The V call is TRBV18, the J call TRBJ1-5; 7 nucleotides align to TRBD1. CDR1 is KGHSH, CDR2 LQKENI, per germline. This CDR3 is built from 15 residues. The trim removed 5 bases at V and 3 bases at J, leaving 7 bases unmatched.

The V call is TRBV30, the J call TRBJ1-2; 9 bases map to TRBD1. V gave up 0 bases and J gave up 8 bases; unmatched junction bases: 10. The CDR3 spans 15 residues. The germline V gene encodes CDR1 GTSNPN and CDR2 SVGIG (reference sequence). The CDR3 nucleotides read TGTGCCTGGAGTGTAACGGGACAGGGAAGGGGGGGCTACACCTTC. It encodes CAWSVTGQGRGGYTF.

This clone came up once. The rearrangement uses TRBV7-9 and TRBJ1-1, with D perhaps TRBD1 (5 bases). The CDR3 runs 16 residues. V shed 5 bases and J shed 4 bases, with 20 bases lying between them. Per the germline V gene, CDR1 is SEHNR and CDR2 is FQNEAQ (reference sequence). Here the CDR3 reads CASSLSRDRLLTEAFF. For the CDR3, the DNA is TGTGCCAGCAGCCTTAGCCGCGACAGATTACTCACTGAAGCTTTCTTT.

This clone was found a few times. The chain is built from TRBV15 and TRBJ1-6; a weak D match, TRBD1 (6 bases). In germline, CDR1 is LNHNV, CDR2 YYDKDF (reference sequence). Trimming pared 0 bases from V and 8 bases from J, leaving 8 bases between. The CDR3 runs to 14 residues. CDR3: CATSRDNRDSPLHF. For the CDR3, the DNA is TGTGCCACCAGCAGAGATAACAGGGATTCACCCCTCCACTTT.

The V gene is TRBV4-2, the J gene TRBJ1-1, with D unclear. Germline V gives CDR1 LGHNA, CDR2 YNFKEQ. This CDR3 contains 17 residues. Trimming stripped 5 bases from V and 0 bases from J, with 19 bases between. CDR3 region: CASSSRSTFNMNTEAFF. The CDR3 region has the DNA TGTGCCAGCAGCTCACGATCTACCTTCAATATGAACACTGAAGCTTTCTTT.

V and J are TRBV27 and TRBJ2-3; D unclear. In germline, CDR1 is MNHEY, CDR2 SMNVEV (reference sequence). V lost 6 bases, J lost 0 bases, and 10 bases lay in between. This CDR3 comprises 14 residues. This CDR3 is CASRHTRSTDTQYF. As DNA, the CDR3 is TGTGCCAGCAGACATACCCGTAGCACAGATACGCAGTATTTT.

This chain links TRBV27 with TRBJ2-2, with D unresolved. The CDR3 contains 13 residues. From germline, CDR1 is MNHEY and CDR2 SMNVEV (reference sequence). V lost 2 bases and J lost 2, with 3 bases in between. The CDR3 is CASSLLNTGELFF. The CDR3 region has the DNA TGTGCCAGCAGTTTACTCAACACCGGGGAGCTGTTTTTT.

The chain is built from TRBV5-6 and TRBJ2-1; D assignment may be TRBD1 or TRBD2 (5 bases each). Germline CDR1 and CDR2: SGHDT and YYEEEE. This CDR3 comprises 18 residues. V lost 0 bases, J lost 9 bases, and 25 bases lay in between. The CDR3 sequence is CASSLGMVGRRGSGEQFF. DNA for the CDR3: TGTGCCAGCAGCTTGGGGATGGTCGGACGCCGGGGCAGCGGTGAGCAGTTCTTC.

This clone was counted a single time. The chain uses TRBV7-2 and TRBJ1-6; D is possibly TRBD1 (5 bases). The germline V gene encodes CDR1 SGHTA and CDR2 FQGNSA. The CDR3 runs to 12 residues. Trimming cost V 2 bases and J 14 bases, with 10 bases left between them. CDR3 DNA sequence: TGTGCCAGCAGCTTACTCCAGGGAACCCTCCACTTT. Encoded protein: CASSLLQGTLHF.

V usage is TRBV4-1 and J usage is TRBJ1-2, with D perhaps TRBD1 (5 bases). The germline V gene encodes CDR1 MGHRA and CDR2 YSYEKL. Deletions cut 1 base from V and 4 bases from J, with 16 bases between. The length of the CDR3 is 16 residues. In nucleotides, the CDR3 is TGCGCCAGCAGCCAAGCGAACGGGGGGTCTGGCTATGGCTACACCTTC. It specifies CASSQANGGSGYGYTF.

The V gene is TRBV5-5, the J gene TRBJ2-3; D is ambiguous. CDR3 size: 14 residues. Germline CDR1 reads SGHKS; CDR2 reads YYEKEE (reference sequence). Deletions cut 7 bases from V and 0 bases from J, with 12 bases between. DNA for the CDR3: TGTGCCAGCCTAGTTGGCCCTAGCACAGATACGCAGTATTTT. Translation gives CASLVGPSTDTQYF. The full variable domain, rest sourced from reference TRBV5-5 and TRBJ2-3, is DAGVTQSPTHLIKTRGQQVTLRCSPISGHKSVSWYQQVLGQGPQFIFQYYEKEERGRGNFPDRFSARQFPNYSSELNVNALLLGDSALYLCASLVGPSTDTQYFGPGTRLTVL.

The chain recombines TRBV7-8 with TRBJ1-1, with D tentatively TRBD1 (6 bases). The CDR3 contains 14 residues. Germline CDR1 is SGHVS and CDR2 is FQNEAQ. The germline V and J ends were trimmed by 3 bases and 4 bases, with 12 bases remaining between them. The CDR3 spells CASSFGGAPTEAFF. The CDR3 nucleotides are TGTGCCAGCAGCTTTGGGGGGGCGCCCACTGAAGCTTTCTTT.

This chain links TRBV29-1 with TRBJ2-1; TRBD1 matches at 8 bases. Looked up from germline, CDR1 is SQVTM and CDR2 is ANQGSEA. The CDR3 totals 13 residues. The CDR3 sequence is CSSGTGEYNEQFF. For the CDR3, the DNA is TGCAGTTCGGGGACAGGAGAATACAATGAGCAGTTCTTC.

This clone was seen a few times. This sequence joins TRBV5-4 and TRBJ1-1, with D hard to call. The CDR3 consists of 14 residues. Trimming removed 0 bases from V and 1 base from J, with 7 bases in between. Germline CDR1 is SGHNT and CDR2 is YYREEE (reference sequence). For the CDR3, the DNA is TGTGCCAGCAGCTTGGGGCAAACGAACACTGAAGCTTTCTTT. This codes for CASSLGQTNTEAFF.

The V call is TRBV4-2, the J call TRBJ2-1; 14 nucleotides align to TRBD2. Germline V gene sequence: CDR1 LGHNA, CDR2 YNFKEQ. Trimming removed 4 bases from V and 7 bases from J; junction bases left unmatched: 3. This CDR3 spans 15 amino acids. The CDR3 sequence is CASSLGLAGGNEQFF. The CDR3 DNA reads as TGTGCCAGCAGCCTCGGACTAGCGGGGGGAAATGAGCAGTTCTTC.

This sequence joins TRBV4-3 and TRBJ2-7; TRBD1 matches 11 bases. Trimming removed 4 bases from V and 2 bases from J; junction bases left unmatched: 1. Germline CDR1 reads LGHNA; CDR2 reads YSLEER. CDR3 length equals 14 residues. Written as DNA, the CDR3 is TGCGCCAGCAGCCGGGGACAGGGGGCCTACGAGCAGTACTTC. The encoded protein is CASSRGQGAYEQYF.

The chain is built from TRBV25-1 and TRBJ2-3; D is undetermined. V lost 0 bases, J lost 7 bases, and 17 bases lay in between. Per germline, CDR1 MGHDK and CDR2 SYGVNS. The CDR3 loop spans 16 amino acids. This CDR3 is CASSEYTNGLENTQYF. The CDR3 DNA sequence: TGTGCCAGCAGTGAATATACGAATGGGTTGGAGAATACGCAGTATTTT.